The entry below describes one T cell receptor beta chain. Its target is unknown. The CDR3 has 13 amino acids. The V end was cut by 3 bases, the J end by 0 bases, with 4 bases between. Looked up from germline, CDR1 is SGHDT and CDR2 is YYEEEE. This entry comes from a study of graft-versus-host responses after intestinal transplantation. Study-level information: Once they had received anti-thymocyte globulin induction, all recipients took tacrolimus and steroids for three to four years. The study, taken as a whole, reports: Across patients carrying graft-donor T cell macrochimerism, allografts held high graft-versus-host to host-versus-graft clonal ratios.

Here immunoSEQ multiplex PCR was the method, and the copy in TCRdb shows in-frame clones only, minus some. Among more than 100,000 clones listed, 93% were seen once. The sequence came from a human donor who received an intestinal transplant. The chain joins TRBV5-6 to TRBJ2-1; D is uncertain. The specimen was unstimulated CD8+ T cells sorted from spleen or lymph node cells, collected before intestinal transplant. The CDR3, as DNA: TGTGCCAGCAGCTATAGCTCCTACAATGAGCAGTTCTTC. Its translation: CASSYSSYNEQFF.